There are a few counts of the clone carrying this T cell receptor beta chain. Its target is unknown. These data are taken from a study of PD-1 blockade in classical Hodgkin lymphoma. Points from the study as a whole: Relative to healthy donors, newly diagnosed patients reportedly had lower baseline TCR diversity, which was reported as lower still in relapsed/refractory patients.

Here immunoSEQ multiplex PCR was the method, and the copy in TCRdb shows in-frame clones only, minus some. The sample carries over 90,000 clones, roughly 87% recorded once. The CDR3 loop spans 18 amino acids. V dropped 0 bases and J dropped 0 bases, with 16 bases sitting between them. Each of the patients experienced relapse following autologous stem cell transplantation, and their brentuximab vedotin exposure differed. The rearrangement links TRBV5-3 to TRBJ1-5, with a weak D call TRBD1 (5 bases). TRBV5-3 carries the ORF label, with uncertain function. The sequence derives from a human donor with classical Hodgkin lymphoma. The source material was peripheral blood mononuclear cells (PBMCs), sampled before the second cycle of nivolumab. CDR3 bases: TGTGCCAGAAGCTTGGTGGGGGTCGACAGAGATAGCAATCAGCCCCAGCATTTT. Encoded protein: CARSLVGVDRDSNQPQHF.